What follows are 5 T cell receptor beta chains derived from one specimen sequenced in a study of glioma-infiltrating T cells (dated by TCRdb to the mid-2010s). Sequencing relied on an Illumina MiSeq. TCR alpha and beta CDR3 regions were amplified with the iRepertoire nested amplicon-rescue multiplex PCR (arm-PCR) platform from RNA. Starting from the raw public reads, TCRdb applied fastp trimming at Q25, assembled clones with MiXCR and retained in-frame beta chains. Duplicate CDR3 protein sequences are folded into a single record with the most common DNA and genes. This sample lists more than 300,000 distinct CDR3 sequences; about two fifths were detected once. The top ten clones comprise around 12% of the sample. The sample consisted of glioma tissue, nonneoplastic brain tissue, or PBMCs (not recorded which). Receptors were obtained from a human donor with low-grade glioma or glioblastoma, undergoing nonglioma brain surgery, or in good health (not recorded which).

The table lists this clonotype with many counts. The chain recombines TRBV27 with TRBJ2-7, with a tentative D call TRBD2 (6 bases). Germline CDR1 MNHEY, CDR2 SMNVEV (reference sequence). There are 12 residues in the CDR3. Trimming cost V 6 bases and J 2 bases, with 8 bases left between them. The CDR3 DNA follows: TGTGCCAGCAGCCGGGGGACCTACGAGCAGTACTTC. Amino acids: CASSRGTYEQYF.

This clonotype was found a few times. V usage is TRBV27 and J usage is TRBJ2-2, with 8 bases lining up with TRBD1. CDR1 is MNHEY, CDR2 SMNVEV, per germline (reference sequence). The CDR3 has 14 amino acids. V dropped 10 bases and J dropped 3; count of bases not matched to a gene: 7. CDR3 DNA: TGTGCCACCCACGTGACAGGGGACACCGGGGAGCTGTTTTTT. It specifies CATHVTGDTGELFF.

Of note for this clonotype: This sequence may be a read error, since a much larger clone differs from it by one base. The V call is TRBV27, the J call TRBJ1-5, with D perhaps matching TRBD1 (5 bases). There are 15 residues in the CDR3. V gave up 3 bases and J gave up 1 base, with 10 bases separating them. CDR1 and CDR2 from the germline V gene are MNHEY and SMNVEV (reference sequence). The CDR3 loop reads CASSLGWDSNQPQHF. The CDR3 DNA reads TGTGCCAGCAGTTTGGGGTGGGACAGCAATCAGCCCCAGCATTTT.

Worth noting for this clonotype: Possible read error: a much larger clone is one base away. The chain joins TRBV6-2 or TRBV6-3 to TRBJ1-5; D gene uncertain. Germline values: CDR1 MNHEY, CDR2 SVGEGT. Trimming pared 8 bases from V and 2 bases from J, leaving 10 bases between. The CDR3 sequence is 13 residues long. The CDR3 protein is CASGREGNQPQHF. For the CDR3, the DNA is TGTGCCAGCGGACGGGAGGGCAATCAGCCCCAGCATTTT.

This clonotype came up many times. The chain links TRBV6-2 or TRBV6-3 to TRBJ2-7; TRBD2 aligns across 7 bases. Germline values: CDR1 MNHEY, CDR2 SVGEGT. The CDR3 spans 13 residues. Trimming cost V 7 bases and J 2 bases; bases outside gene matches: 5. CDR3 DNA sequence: TGTGCCAGCAACGACGGGACTACCTACGAGCAGTACTTC. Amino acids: CASNDGTTYEQYF.